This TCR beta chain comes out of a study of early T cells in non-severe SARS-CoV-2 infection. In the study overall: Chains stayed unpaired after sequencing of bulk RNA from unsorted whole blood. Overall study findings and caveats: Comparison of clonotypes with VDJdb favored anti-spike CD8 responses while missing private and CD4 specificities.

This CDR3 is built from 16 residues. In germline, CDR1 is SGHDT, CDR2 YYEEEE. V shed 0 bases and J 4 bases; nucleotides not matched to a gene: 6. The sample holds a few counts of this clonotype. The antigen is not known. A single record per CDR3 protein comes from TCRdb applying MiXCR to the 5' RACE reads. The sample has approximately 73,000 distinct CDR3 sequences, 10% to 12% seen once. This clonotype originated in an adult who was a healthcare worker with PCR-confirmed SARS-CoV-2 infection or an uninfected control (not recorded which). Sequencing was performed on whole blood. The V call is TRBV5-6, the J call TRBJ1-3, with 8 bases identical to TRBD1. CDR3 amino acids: CASSLDPGGRGNTIYF. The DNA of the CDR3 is TGTGCCAGCAGCTTGGACCCAGGGGGCAGAGGAAACACCATATATTTT.